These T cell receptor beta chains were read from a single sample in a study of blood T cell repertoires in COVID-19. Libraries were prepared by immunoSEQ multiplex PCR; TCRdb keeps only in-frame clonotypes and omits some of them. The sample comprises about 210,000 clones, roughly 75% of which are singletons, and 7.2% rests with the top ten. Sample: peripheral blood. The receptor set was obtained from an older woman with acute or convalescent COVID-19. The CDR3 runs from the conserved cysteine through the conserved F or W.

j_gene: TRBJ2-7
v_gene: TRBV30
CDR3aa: CAWSATNTRGSYF

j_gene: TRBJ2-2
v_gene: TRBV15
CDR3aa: CATSRRPRGTGELFF

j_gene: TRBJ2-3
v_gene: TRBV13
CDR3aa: CASSLSDRGHDTQYF

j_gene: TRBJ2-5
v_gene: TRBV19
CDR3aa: CASTTDRNQETQYF

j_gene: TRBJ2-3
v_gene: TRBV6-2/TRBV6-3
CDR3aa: CASSSSGLAGGTDTQYF

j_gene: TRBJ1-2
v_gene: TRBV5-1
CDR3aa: CASSVQGASGYTF

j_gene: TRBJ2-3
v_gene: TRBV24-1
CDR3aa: CATSDPTGRSHADTQYF

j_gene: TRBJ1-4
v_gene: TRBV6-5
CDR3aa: CASSYGASGEKLFF

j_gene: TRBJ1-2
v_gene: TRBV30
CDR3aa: CAWSPHTNRECTF

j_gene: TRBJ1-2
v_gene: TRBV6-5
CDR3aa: CASSSSGNYGYTF

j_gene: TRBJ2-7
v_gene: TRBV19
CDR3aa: CASSIQGPAMDRSYEQYF

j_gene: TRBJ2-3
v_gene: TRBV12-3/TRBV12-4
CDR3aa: CASSGLATDTQYF

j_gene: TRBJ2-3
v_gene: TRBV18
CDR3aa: CASSPPEEGTQYF

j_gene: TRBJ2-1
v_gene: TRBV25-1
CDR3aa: CASSESAGRNEQFF

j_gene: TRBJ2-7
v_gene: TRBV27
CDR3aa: CASSSWGRGYEQYF

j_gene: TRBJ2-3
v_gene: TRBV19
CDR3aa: CASIPQGADTQYF

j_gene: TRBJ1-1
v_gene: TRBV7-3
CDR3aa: CASSLEANTEAFF